This T cell receptor beta chain was sequenced in a study of spatial heterogeneity in lung cancer. Across the study: An average of more than ten raw reads was observed per unique TCR and UMI combination.

Unique molecular identifiers tagged every individual TCR cDNA molecule. Each CDR3 protein is one row after TCRdb ran MiXCR on the 5' RACE reads. Of around 6,000 distinct CDR3 sequences detected, approximately 15% appear once; the ten largest clones hold roughly 10%. V trimming: 6 bases; J trimming: 7 bases; junction bases outside the gene matches: 8. CDR3 length: 13 residues. Germline-derived CDR1 and CDR2 are DFQATT and SNEGSKA (reference sequence). Time point given: sample taken at primary tumor resection. Sequencing covered unsorted whole RNA taken from tumor, nontumor lung or frozen PBMC. Study-level points and caveats: Intratumoral expanded alpha and beta TCR counts were found to track tumor mutation counts.

This clonotype rates as medium-sized. Its antigen is unknown. Little can be read into the size of this beta chain, an off-target read in a library designed for alpha chains. This specimen was lung tumor tissue, taken at surgery. The V call is TRBV20-1, the J call TRBJ2-4, with 8 bases lining up with TRBD2. The TCR originated in a male donor with early-stage non-small cell lung cancer. The DNA for the CDR3 is TGCAGTGCCGACCGGGAGGGTAACAACATTCAGTACTTC. This encodes CSADREGNNIQYF.